The 6 T cell receptor beta chains in this list originate from one sample, sequenced in a study of STAT5B mutations in CD4+ large granular lymphocyte leukemia. Sequencing was performed with immunoSEQ multiplex PCR; in TCRdb, only in-frame clones are kept and a portion is missing. The sample consists of some 20,000 clones, more than 60% of them appearing once. What was sequenced was CD4+ T cells from blood buffy coats. Every receptor here comes from a human donor in good health.

The V call is TRBV5-4, the J call TRBJ1-1, with a possible D match to TRBD1 (6 bases). V was clipped by 5 bases and J by 5 bases, with 13 bases between them. Germline values: CDR1 SGHNT, CDR2 YYREEE (reference sequence). The CDR3 consists of 13 residues. The CDR3 sequence is CASRPQGRTEAFF. The CDR3 DNA follows: TGTGCCAGCAGACCCCAGGGGAGGACTGAAGCTTTCTTT.

The chain is built from TRBV5-1 and TRBJ2-7; tentative D call: TRBD2 (6 bases). Deletions cut 3 bases from V and 2 bases from J, with 15 bases between. In germline, CDR1 is SGHRS, CDR2 YFSETQ. The CDR3 has 15 residues. The CDR3 protein is CASSSRPGEAYEQYF. The DNA for the CDR3 is TGCGCCAGCAGCTCCAGGCCCGGGGAGGCCTACGAGCAGTACTTC.

The CDR3 coding sequence is TGTGCCATCGCAGGGGACAGGCAGGAGTTCTTC. This gives the protein CAIAGDRQEFF. V usage is TRBV28 and J usage is TRBJ2-1; 8 bases match TRBD1. V lost 10 bases to trimming and J lost 14 bases; unmatched junction nucleotides: 10. This CDR3 region has 11 residues. Germline values: CDR1 MDHEN, CDR2 SYDVKM. Variable domain in full (rest from reference TRBV28 and TRBJ2-1): DVKVTQSSRYLVKRTGEKVFLECVQDMDHENMFWYRQDPGLGLRLIYFSYDVKMKEKGDIPEGYSVSREKKERFSLILESASTNQTSMYLCAIAGDRQEFFGPGTRLTVL.

For this clone: Other DNA sequences from this sample encode an identical CDR3 as well. V gene TRBV7-2 combines with J gene TRBJ1-2; D is unclear. Trimming took off 1 base at V and 4 bases at J, with 4 bases between the two ends. Germline assignment: CDR1 SGHTA and CDR2 FQGNSA. The CDR3 is 12 residues long. For the CDR3, the DNA is TGTGCCAGCAGCTTAGGAGGCTATGGCTACACCTTC. It specifies CASSLGGYGYTF.

The chain combines TRBV5-1 with TRBJ2-7, with TRBD2 as a possible D gene (5 bases). The germline gives CDR1 SGHRS, CDR2 YFSETQ. CDR3 length: 14 amino acids. Trimming cost V 0 bases and J 3 bases, with 10 bases left between them. In DNA, the CDR3 is TGCGCCAGCAGCTTGGGTCCGGGGAGCTACGAGCAGTACTTC. Its translation is CASSLGPGSYEQYF. The full variable domain, completed using reference TRBV5-1 and TRBJ2-7, is KAGVTQTPRYLIKTRGQQVTLSCSPISGHRSVSWYQQTPGQGLQFLFEYFSETQRNKGNFPGRFSGRQFSNSRSEMNVSTLELGDSALYLCASSLGPGSYEQYFGPGTRLTVT.

This chain connects TRBV5-1 to TRBJ1-2; perhaps TRBD1 as D (5 bases). Germline lookup yields CDR1 SGHRS and CDR2 YFSETQ. The CDR3 is 15 residues long. Trimming stripped 0 bases from V and 4 bases from J, with 13 bases between. The CDR3 bases are TGCGCCAGCAGCTTGGGGCGGGGGGACCCCTATGGCTACACCTTC. It translates to CASSLGRGDPYGYTF. The full variable domain, in which reference TRBV5-1 and TRBJ1-2 provide the parts outside the CDR3, is KAGVTQTPRYLIKTRGQQVTLSCSPISGHRSVSWYQQTPGQGLQFLFEYFSETQRNKGNFPGRFSGRQFSNSRSEMNVSTLELGDSALYLCASSLGRGDPYGYTFGSGTRLTVV.